This T cell receptor beta chain was recovered during a study of blood T cells in healthy people across ages. Next came a second PCR, run for roughly 7 to 12 cycles, which used a sample-barcoded 5' primer along with a J-beta primer mix. MiXCR was run by TCRdb on the 5' RACE reads, yielding one entry per CDR3 protein. Seen here are roughly 1,300,000 distinct CDR3 sequences, approximately 59% observed once, and the top ten hold 5.5% to 8%. The CDR3 contains 14 residues. Germline V gene lookup returns CDR1 SGHRS and CDR2 YFSETQ. V was clipped by 1 base and J by 4 bases, with 12 bases between them. The specimen sequenced was blood. The V gene is TRBV5-1, the J gene TRBJ2-7; D perhaps matches TRBD1 (5 bases). The receptor was isolated from a man younger than 35 in good health. The CDR3 DNA reads as TGCGCCAGCAGCTTGTACGGACACCGATACGAGCAGTACTTC. Translating gives CASSLYGHRYEQYF.